These 31 T cell receptor beta chains were all obtained from the same sample, sequenced in a study of T cell responses to AZD1222 COVID-19 vaccine. Libraries were prepared by immunoSEQ multiplex PCR; TCRdb keeps only in-frame clonotypes and omits some of them. The sample holds around 70,000 clones, around 86% seen once. This specimen consisted of peripheral blood, obtained on day 0 of AZD1222 vaccination. The receptors originated from an adult in good health.

The rearrangement links TRBV5-4 to TRBJ2-5; TRBD1 is a possible D gene (6 bases). Trimming left V 4 bases short and J 1 base short, with 8 bases between. The CDR3 covers 13 residues. CDR1 is SGHNT and CDR2 is YYREEE in the germline V gene (reference sequence). This CDR3 is CASSRTAQETQYF. In DNA, the CDR3 is TGTGCCAGCAGCCGGACAGCCCAAGAGACCCAGTACTTC.

This clone has a single count. The chain uses TRBV24-1 and TRBJ1-6, with a weak D call TRBD1 (6 bases). The germline CDR1 and CDR2 sequences are KGHDR and SFDVKD. The CDR3 extends over 13 amino acids. The V and J ends lost 7 bases and 7 bases respectively, with 10 bases between them. The CDR3: CATSRQENSPLHF. CDR3 nucleotides: TGTGCCACCAGCCGACAGGAAAATTCACCCCTCCACTTT.

The gene calls are TRBV10-2 and TRBJ2-3; D gene ambiguous. CDR1 is WSHSY, CDR2 SAAADI, per germline. Trimming stripped 2 bases from V and 8 bases from J, with 8 bases between. The CDR3 spans 12 residues. The CDR3 loop reads CASSEGLGTQYF. The CDR3 DNA sequence: TGCGCCAGCAGTGAGGGGCTGGGTACGCAGTATTTT.

The chain recombines TRBV12-3 or TRBV12-4 with TRBJ1-1; no firm D call. The CDR3 spans 13 residues. Trimming took 3 bases from V and 4 from J, leaving 9 bases between them. The CDR3 DNA is TGTGCCAGCAGTTTGGCGGGAGGCACTGAAGCTTTCTTT. This gives the protein CASSLAGGTEAFF.

The J gene is TRBJ2-1, the V gene TRBV7-2, with 12 positions matching TRBD2. The V gene's germline CDR1 is SGHTA and CDR2 FQGNSA. The CDR3 sequence is 18 residues long. The V and J ends lost 5 bases and 3 bases, in that order; junction bases with no gene match: 11. The CDR3 here is CASSLRTSGTVFYNEQFF. DNA for the CDR3: TGTGCCAGCAGCCTTAGGACTAGCGGGACGGTATTCTACAATGAGCAGTTCTTC. Full variable domain (remainder filled in from reference TRBV7-2 and TRBJ2-1): GAGVSQSPSNKVTEKGKDVELRCDPISGHTALYWYRQSLGQGLEFLIYFQGNSAPDKSGLPSDRFSAERTGGSVSTLTIQRTQQEDSAVYLCASSLRTSGTVFYNEQFFGPGTRLTVL.

This rearrangement joins TRBV30 to TRBJ1-6; tentatively, D is TRBD1 (6 bases). The CDR3 length is 15 residues. Trimming stripped 1 base from V and 10 bases from J, with 17 bases between. CDR1 and CDR2 from the germline V gene are GTSNPN and SVGIG (reference sequence). CDR3 in amino acids: CAWSALAGEGSPLHF. The CDR3 DNA reads as TGTGCCTGGAGTGCTCTGGCAGGGGAGGGATCACCCCTCCACTTT.

This rearrangement joins TRBV6-2 or TRBV6-3 to TRBJ1-2; TRBD1 is a possible D gene (5 bases). The germline CDR1 and CDR2 sequences are MNHEY and SVGEGT. The CDR3 runs 16 residues. V lost 2 bases to trimming and J lost 5 bases, with 18 bases between them. The CDR3, as DNA: TGTGCCAGCAGTTACGATCCGGGACGGACTTTATATGGCTACACCTTC. It yields the protein CASSYDPGRTLYGYTF.

The chain has TRBV13 and TRBJ1-3, with D possibly TRBD1 on 5 matching bases. CDR1 and CDR2 (germline): PRHDT, FYEKMQ (reference sequence). Between the trimmed V and J ends, which lost 1 base and 4 bases, there was a span of 20 bases. The CDR3 length is 18 residues. The CDR3 here is CASSLVVEGSRPGNTIYF. As DNA, the CDR3 is TGTGCCAGCAGCTTAGTAGTCGAGGGGTCCCGTCCCGGAAACACCATATATTTT.

CDR3 DNA sequence: TGCGCCAGCAGCTTGGCGGGGGGAGGTACTGAAGCTTTCTTT. Translating it yields CASSLAGGGTEAFF. J is TRBJ1-1 and V is TRBV5-1, with D possibly being TRBD1 (5 bases). Between the trimmed V and J ends, which lost 0 bases and 5 bases, there was a span of 11 bases. The length of the CDR3 is 14 residues. Germline V gene data show CDR1 as SGHRS and CDR2 as YFSETQ.

The V gene is TRBV25-1, the J gene TRBJ2-7, with 9 bases matching TRBD2. Germline V lookup: CDR1 MGHDK, CDR2 SYGVNS. Germline trimming cut 4 bases from V and 5 bases from J; bases unmatched to any gene: 6. The CDR3 totals 14 residues. CDR3 amino acids: CASSALAGAHEQYF. The CDR3 DNA follows: TGTGCCAGCAGTGCCTTAGCGGGAGCCCACGAGCAGTACTTC.

The chain has TRBV29-1 and TRBJ1-1; 7 positions match TRBD1. Trimming at V came to 5 bases and at J to 5 bases, leaving 8 bases not matched to a gene. CDR3 length: 13 amino acids. The germline V gene encodes CDR1 SQVTM and CDR2 ANQGSEA. CDR3 sequence reads: CSVRKGAETEAFF. CDR3 DNA sequence: TGCAGCGTTAGGAAGGGGGCAGAAACTGAAGCTTTCTTT.

The rearrangement links TRBV6-6 to TRBJ2-3, with D uncertain. CDR3 size: 15 residues. CDR1 and CDR2 from the germline V gene are MNHNY and SVGAGI (reference sequence). V was shortened by 0 bases and J by 6 bases, with 13 bases between the two germline ends. CDR3 amino acids: CASSYSDRAGDTQYF. CDR3 coding DNA: TGTGCCAGCAGTTACTCGGATAGGGCTGGGGATACGCAGTATTTT.

The chain links TRBV6-5 to TRBJ1-2, with 11 bases identical to TRBD1. Germline CDR1 MNHEY, CDR2 SVGAGI. The CDR3 runs to 15 residues. V shed 7 bases and J 2 bases; nucleotides not matched to a gene: 6. CDR3 loop: CASTPRTGGNYGYTF. CDR3 nucleotide sequence: TGTGCCAGCACCCCTCGGACAGGGGGCAACTATGGCTACACCTTC.

This rearrangement joins TRBV2 to TRBJ1-4; TRBD1 is a possible D gene (6 bases). Looked up from germline, CDR1 is SNHLY and CDR2 is FYNNEI. The CDR3 is made up of 11 amino acids. Trimming took off 7 bases at V and 13 bases at J, with 13 bases between the two ends. CDR3 sequence (DNA): TGTGCCAGCACTAGACAGGCAAGACTGTTTTTT. This codes for CASTRQARLFF.

The V and J genes are TRBV11-2 and TRBJ1-2; 7 bases align to TRBD1. V was clipped by 6 bases and J by 3 bases; unmatched bases: 4. Germline V gives CDR1 SGHAT, CDR2 FQNNGV. This CDR3 is 13 amino acids long. The CDR3 loop is CASSIGTDYGYTF. DNA for the CDR3: TGTGCCAGCAGTATAGGGACAGACTATGGCTACACCTTC.

The gene calls are TRBV28 and TRBJ1-1; D gene ambiguous. In germline, CDR1 is MDHEN, CDR2 SYDVKM. This CDR3 is 11 amino acids long. V gave up 8 bases and J gave up 3 bases, with 7 bases separating them. The CDR3 here is CASVEYTEAFF. The CDR3 bases are TGTGCCAGCGTAGAGTACACTGAAGCTTTCTTT.

V gene TRBV2 combines with J gene TRBJ2-1; a possible D gene is TRBD2 (5 bases). Looked up from germline, CDR1 is SNHLY and CDR2 is FYNNEI. V shed 7 bases and J shed 6 bases, with 10 bases lying between them. This CDR3 spans 12 amino acids. As DNA, the CDR3 is TGTGCCAGCAATGGGGAGTTCAATGAGCAGTTCTTC. Its translation: CASNGEFNEQFF.

The chain recombines TRBV28 with TRBJ1-4, with D perhaps TRBD1 (5 bases). Germline CDR1 and CDR2: MDHEN and SYDVKM. Trimming removed 5 bases at V and 0 bases at J, with 19 bases between. The length of the CDR3 is 18 residues. CDR3 region: CASSPPIGTVATNEKLFF. Here the CDR3 DNA reads TGTGCCAGCAGTCCCCCGATCGGGACCGTGGCAACTAATGAAAAACTGTTTTTT.

This clone was seen a single time. The chain is built from TRBV28 and TRBJ2-2; TRBD1 matches at 7 bases. This CDR3 has 17 residues. Trimming removed 4 bases from V and 0 bases from J; junction bases left unmatched: 8. Germline V CDR1 and CDR2: MDHEN, SYDVKM. In nucleotides, the CDR3 is TGTGCCAGCAGTTCATCCGGGACAGTTACGAACACCGGGGAGCTGTTTTTT. Its translation: CASSSSGTVTNTGELFF. Combining the CDR3 with reference TRBV28 and TRBJ2-2 gives the whole variable domain DVKVTQSSRYLVKRTGEKVFLECVQDMDHENMFWYRQDPGLGLRLIYFSYDVKMKEKGDIPEGYSVSREKKERFSLILESASTNQTSMYLCASSSSGTVTNTGELFFGEGSRLTVL.

This clone was found a few times. In the same sample, other DNA sequences code for this CDR3. The rearrangement uses TRBV28 and TRBJ1-5, with D possibly TRBD1 on 6 matching bases. Germline CDR1 and CDR2: MDHEN and SYDVKM. This CDR3 region has 15 residues. V gave up 2 bases and J gave up 7 bases, with 15 bases separating them. CDR3 DNA sequence: TGTGCCAGCAGTTTAATTCGACAGGAGATCCAGCCCCAGCATTTT. Its protein is CASSLIRQEIQPQHF. Filled out from reference TRBV28 and TRBJ1-5, the complete variable domain reads DVKVTQSSRYLVKRTGEKVFLECVQDMDHENMFWYRQDPGLGLRLIYFSYDVKMKEKGDIPEGYSVSREKKERFSLILESASTNQTSMYLCASSLIRQEIQPQHFGDGTRLSIL.

The table lists this clone with a few counts. This chain connects TRBV11-1 to TRBJ2-7, with a possible D match to TRBD2 (6 bases). The V end lost 0 bases, the J end lost 2 bases, and 11 bases lay between the germline ends. CDR1 is SGHAT, CDR2 FQDESV, per germline (reference sequence). The CDR3 has 15 amino acids. CDR3 residues: CASSLAPSETYEQYF. The CDR3 DNA reads as TGTGCCAGCAGCTTAGCTCCTAGCGAAACCTACGAGCAGTACTTC.

The rearrangement joins TRBV2 to TRBJ1-4; 8 bases match TRBD1. The CDR3 spans 15 residues. Germline-derived CDR1 and CDR2 are SNHLY and FYNNEI. The V gene end was trimmed by 6 bases and the J gene end by 8 bases; junction bases not matched to a gene: 11. Here the CDR3 DNA reads TGTGCCAGCAGGCCCGACAGGGGAGAGCGGGAAAAACTGTTTTTT. Protein: CASRPDRGEREKLFF.

This chain joins TRBV2 and TRBJ2-5; the match to TRBD1 covers 7 bases. There are 12 residues in the CDR3. The V gene end was trimmed by 7 bases and the J gene end by 3 bases; junction bases not matched to a gene: 2. CDR1 SNHLY and CDR2 FYNNEI come from the germline V gene. The CDR3 loop reads CASNDREETQYF. CDR3 DNA: TGTGCCAGCAACGACAGGGAAGAGACCCAGTACTTC.

The J gene is TRBJ1-5, the V gene TRBV15; no reliable D call. Germline CDR1 is LNHNV and CDR2 is YYDKDF (reference sequence). Trimming pared 0 bases from V and 2 bases from J, leaving 8 bases between. The CDR3 has 15 residues. The DNA for the CDR3 is TGTGCCACCAGCAGAGATCCCGGGGGCAATCAGCCCCAGCATTTT. Translating it yields CATSRDPGGNQPQHF.

This chain links TRBV7-2 with TRBJ2-6; 8 positions match TRBD2. Germline trimming cut 2 bases from V and 3 bases from J; bases unmatched to any gene: 6. CDR3 length: 17 residues. CDR1 and CDR2 from the germline V gene are SGHTA and FQGNSA. As DNA, the CDR3 is TGTGCCAGCAGCTTAAGAGCGGGGGCCGGTGGGGCCAACGTCCTGACTTTC. Protein sequence: CASSLRAGAGGANVLTF.

The chain uses TRBV19 and TRBJ1-2, with unresolved D. The CDR3 covers 16 residues. Germline V lookup: CDR1 LNHDA, CDR2 SQIVND (reference sequence). The germline V and J ends were trimmed by 3 bases and 4 bases, with 18 bases remaining between them. The CDR3 coding sequence is TGTGCCAGTAGTATCCTCTATTCAGGAAATCCCTATGGCTACACCTTC. It is translated as CASSILYSGNPYGYTF.

The table lists this clone with a few counts. The chain links TRBV27 to TRBJ2-7, with 8 bases identical to TRBD1. J was trimmed by 1 base and V by 5 bases; bases with no gene match: 7. This CDR3 is 15 amino acids long. Per the germline V gene, CDR1 is MNHEY and CDR2 is SMNVEV (reference sequence). Written as DNA, the CDR3 is TGTGCCAGCAGTGCCCCGGGACAGGAGTCCTACGAGCAGTACTTC. Encoded protein: CASSAPGQESYEQYF.

Here the CDR3 DNA reads TGTGCCACCAGCAGAGTTAGCACTAGCGGGAGAGACACGGACAATGAGCAGTTCTTC. Translated, it gives CATSRVSTSGRDTDNEQFF. The J gene is TRBJ2-1, the V gene TRBV15, with 11 positions matching TRBD2. The CDR3 totals 19 residues. CDR1 is LNHNV and CDR2 is YYDKDF in the germline V gene (reference sequence). With 1 base clipped from V and 5 bases from J, the junction kept 13 bases outside the gene matches.

This clone appeared a few times. The chain's CDR3 is CASSLELAGAEQFF. CDR3 DNA: TGTGCCAGCAGCTTAGAACTAGCGGGGGCAGAGCAGTTCTTC. J is TRBJ2-1 and V is TRBV11-3; TRBD2 agrees at 11 bases. CDR1 and CDR2 (germline): SGHNT, YENEEA. V shed 0 bases and J 10 bases; nucleotides not matched to a gene: 2. The length of the CDR3 is 14 residues.

The chain recombines TRBV28 with TRBJ1-2; 7 positions match TRBD1. V lost 6 bases, J lost 0 bases, and 7 bases stayed unmatched. Germline V gene data show CDR1 as MDHEN and CDR2 as SYDVKM. CDR3 length: 15 residues. Here the CDR3 reads CASSRGTAANYGYTF. Written as DNA, the CDR3 is TGTGCCAGCAGCCGGGGGACAGCCGCTAACTATGGCTACACCTTC.

The chain couples TRBV6-6 to TRBJ1-2; tentative D call: TRBD1 (5 bases). Looked up from germline, CDR1 is MNHNY and CDR2 is SVGAGI (reference sequence). The CDR3 extends over 12 amino acids. With 5 bases removed from V and 4 bases from J, the gap between germline ends came to 8 bases. As DNA, the CDR3 is TGTGCCAGCAGTGACGACAGCTATGGCTACACCTTC. Amino acids: CASSDDSYGYTF.